This TCR beta chain emerged from a study of beta chain features in type 1 diabetes. As for the study in general: Cell yields, gender and age were similar in healthy donors and patients.

TCRB transcripts that were expressed got sequenced, as all of the isolated RNA had been reverse transcribed. Sequencing was performed with immunoSEQ multiplex PCR; in TCRdb, only in-frame clones are kept and a portion is missing. The sample has hundreds of thousands of clones, more than 12% seen once; the top ten hold 0.04%. The V gene end was trimmed by 3 bases and the J gene end by 3 bases; junction bases not matched to a gene: 10. The CDR3 is 16 residues long. Germline V CDR1 and CDR2: SGHRS, YFSETQ. Study conclusions and caveats: High TCR expression in some cells could lead to their over-representation in cDNA sequencing. Sampled from patients, naive, central memory and Treg TCRB repertoires appeared more similar than those sampled from healthy donors. In every one of the four CD4+ subsets, TCRB CDR3s were moderately but significantly shorter in Type 1 diabetes patients.

This clone showed up just a few times. Antigen unknown. Populations obtained by sorting all exceeded 95% purity. Material for sequencing was naive CD4+ T cells from blood. The rearrangement uses TRBV5-1 and TRBJ2-7; TRBD1 aligns across 9 bases. The TCR was taken from a man aged 18 to 29 with type 1 diabetes. The CDR3 nucleotides read TGCGCCAGCAGCTCAGACCCCGGGACAGGGCGCTACGAGCAGTACTTC. As protein: CASSSDPGTGRYEQYF.